These 15 T cell receptor beta chains came from one sample sequenced in a study of T cell repertoires in cytomegalovirus infection. A single record per CDR3 protein comes from TCRdb applying MiXCR to the reads. In the table there are around 280,000 distinct CDR3 sequences, approximately 13% of which are singletons. Sequenced sample: PBMCs. These TCRs come from a human donor in good health (CMV status not recorded). Some clones in this sample may be carry-over from other donors' samples.

The V and J genes are TRBV7-6 and TRBJ2-7, with D perhaps matching TRBD1 (6 bases). The CDR3 runs to 14 residues. Germline CDR1 and CDR2: SGHVS and FNYEAQ. The V end was cut by 4 bases, the J end by 7 bases, with 17 bases between. The CDR3 DNA sequence: TGTGCCAGCAGCTCCCTTACAGGGTTAAGAGAGCAGTACTTC. Translating gives CASSSLTGLREQYF. The full variable domain, with the rest looked up from reference TRBV7-6 and TRBJ2-7, is GAGVSQSPRYKVTKRGQDVALRCDPISGHVSLYWYRQALGQGPEFLTYFNYEAQQDKSGLPNDRFSAERPEGSISTLTIQRTEQRDSAMYRCASSSLTGLREQYFGPGTRLTVT.

This clonotype turned up a few times. V usage is TRBV12-3 or TRBV12-4 and J usage is TRBJ1-2, with TRBD1 as a possible D gene (6 bases). V lost 6 bases, J lost 8 bases, and 10 bases lay in between. The length of the CDR3 is 11 residues. This chain's CDR3 is CASSQGQGYTF. The CDR3 DNA is TGTGCCAGCAGCCAGGGGCAGGGCTACACCTTC.

Only a few counts were recorded for this clonotype. This chain links TRBV27 with TRBJ1-5; D gene ambiguous. V was pared by 2 bases and J by 7 bases, with 27 bases between. The V gene's germline CDR1 is MNHEY and CDR2 SMNVEV (reference sequence). This CDR3 has 19 residues. CDR3 sequence reads: CASSLNRPRTPRFGQPQHF. The CDR3, as DNA: TGTGCCAGCAGTTTAAACCGCCCTCGGACCCCTCGATTTGGACAGCCCCAGCATTTT.

The table lists this clonotype with a few counts. The CDR3 is CASSGTTSYEQYF. As DNA, the CDR3 is TGTGCCAGCAGTGGGACTACATCCTACGAGCAGTACTTC. This chain links TRBV25-1 with TRBJ2-7; D may be TRBD2 (6 bases). Trimming took off 4 bases at V and 1 base at J, with 8 bases between the two ends. The V gene's germline CDR1 is MGHDK and CDR2 SYGVNS. The CDR3 is made up of 13 amino acids.

The genes are TRBV20-1 and TRBJ2-7; D ambiguous. Trimming cost V 6 bases and J 3 bases, with 21 bases left between them. Germline CDR1 and CDR2: DFQATT and SNEGSKA (reference sequence). This CDR3 is built from 15 residues. CDR3 sequence reads: CSAPPDPLTYYEQYF. CDR3 nucleotide sequence: TGCAGTGCCCCACCCGACCCGCTTACTTACTACGAGCAGTACTTC.

The chain combines TRBV28 with TRBJ2-7, with 9 bases lining up with TRBD1. Looked up from germline, CDR1 is MDHEN and CDR2 is SYDVKM. The junction had 14 bases not matched to a gene; V was cut back by 6 bases and J by 2 bases. The CDR3 runs 17 residues. The CDR3 region is CASSQTGTGLATYEQYF. CDR3 bases: TGTGCCAGCAGCCAAACGGGGACAGGGTTGGCCACCTACGAGCAGTACTTC.

In the case of this clonotype: This clone may be a read error of a much larger clone one base away. The chain joins TRBV6-8 to TRBJ2-5, with 7 bases identical to TRBD1. The length of the CDR3 is 17 residues. The germline CDR1 and CDR2 sequences are MNHGY and SAAAGT. The CDR3 coding sequence is TGTGCCAGCAGTTACTCGGGCACAGGGGAGTACCAAGAGAACCAGTACTTC. It specifies CASSYSGTGEYQENQYF.

This clonotype was seen ten or more times. J is TRBJ2-1 and V is TRBV6-2 or TRBV6-3; TRBD2 agrees at 12 bases. Germline CDR1 MNHEY, CDR2 SVGEGT. J was trimmed by 5 bases and V by 5 bases; bases with no gene match: 10. This CDR3 is 17 amino acids long. The CDR3 coding sequence is TGTGCCAGCAGTACGGGAACTAGCGGGAGGAGAAACAATGAGCAGTTCTTC. It codes for CASSTGTSGRRNNEQFF.

In this sample, this clonotype turned up many times. The rearrangement links TRBV7-2 to TRBJ1-6; 7 bases line up with TRBD1. From germline, CDR1 is SGHTA and CDR2 FQGNSA. This CDR3 spans 17 amino acids. V lost 5 bases and J lost 5; bases outside the gene matches: 12. DNA for the CDR3: TGTGCCAGCAGCAACCAACGACGGGACAGAGATAATTCACCCCTCCACTTT. It yields the protein CASSNQRRDRDNSPLHF.

This clonotype was seen only a few times. This chain uses TRBV29-1 with TRBJ2-3; D is uncertain. The V end lost 4 bases, the J end lost 2 bases, and 7 bases lay between the germline ends. The CDR3 covers 12 residues. Germline V gene sequence: CDR1 SQVTM, CDR2 ANQGSEA. CDR3 loop: CSVGQTTDTQYF. CDR3 sequence (DNA): TGCAGCGTTGGTCAGACCACAGATACGCAGTATTTT.

This clonotype has only a few counts. This chain joins TRBV11-2 and TRBJ2-7; the match to TRBD2 covers 9 bases. Trimming removed 5 bases from V and 6 bases from J; junction bases left unmatched: 14. The CDR3 runs to 16 residues. Germline CDR1 SGHAT, CDR2 FQNNGV. The DNA of the CDR3 is TGTGCCAGCAGCCCAAGGACTAGCGATTTACCCTTCGAGCAGTACTTC. Translated: CASSPRTSDLPFEQYF.

The table lists this clonotype with many counts. J is TRBJ2-1 and V is TRBV7-2; TRBD1 matches at 9 bases. With 3 bases clipped from V and 7 bases from J, the junction kept 10 bases outside the gene matches. This CDR3 has 16 amino acids. CDR1 is SGHTA and CDR2 is FQGNSA in the germline V gene. The CDR3 reads CASSLDSGTGLNEQFF. CDR3 bases: TGTGCCAGCAGCTTGGACTCCGGGACAGGGTTGAATGAGCAGTTCTTC.

This clonotype was seen many times. V usage is TRBV5-4 and J usage is TRBJ2-5; 12 bases fit TRBD2. Trimming took 3 bases from V and 4 from J; bases not matched to a gene: 1. CDR1 and CDR2 (germline): SGHNT, YYREEE (reference sequence). CDR3 length equals 14 residues. The CDR3 DNA reads TGTGCCAGCAGCTCGGGACTAGCGGGAGAGACCCAGTACTTC. This encodes CASSSGLAGETQYF.

The table lists this clonotype with many counts. V usage is TRBV7-8 and J usage is TRBJ1-4, with a weak D call TRBD1 (5 bases). The CDR3 sequence is 16 residues long. Germline CDR1 is SGHVS and CDR2 is FQNEAQ. Trimming pared 5 bases from V and 2 bases from J, leaving 15 bases between. The CDR3 bases are TGTGCCAGCAGCACCGCCCACAGGCATACTAATGAAAAACTGTTTTTT. Amino acids: CASSTAHRHTNEKLFF.

In its sample, this clonotype was seen many times. The chain joins TRBV6-6 to TRBJ1-4, with a possible D match to TRBD1 (5 bases). CDR1 is MNHNY and CDR2 is SVGAGI in the germline V gene (reference sequence). V gave up 2 bases and J gave up 5 bases, with 12 bases separating them. CDR3 length equals 15 residues. The CDR3 sequence: CASSYQNRQNEKLFF. The CDR3 nucleotides read TGTGCCAGCAGTTACCAGAACAGGCAGAATGAAAAACTGTTTTTT.